The 13 T cell receptor beta chains listed next were all sequenced from one sample in a study of blood T cell repertoires in COVID-19. Clones were read by immunoSEQ multiplex PCR, and TCRdb kept only the in-frame ones, dropping some. The sample consists of about 130,000 clones, about 82% of them appearing once. The sample taken for sequencing was peripheral blood. Receptor source: a human donor in a cohort sampled during active COVID-19.

The rearrangement uses TRBV10-1 and TRBJ2-1; 11 bases are a match to TRBD2. The germline CDR1 and CDR2 sequences are WNHNN and SYGVQD (reference sequence). Germline trimming cut 0 bases from V and 2 bases from J; bases unmatched to any gene: 0. The CDR3 loop spans 16 amino acids. The DNA of the CDR3 is TGCGCCAGCAGTGAGTCACTAGCGGGAGCCTACAATGAGCAGTTCTTC. Its translation: CASSESLAGAYNEQFF.

The chain links TRBV6-6 to TRBJ1-2; the D is unclear. Germline V gene lookup returns CDR1 MNHNY and CDR2 SVGAGI (reference sequence). V lost 9 bases to trimming and J lost 3 bases, with 14 bases between them. The CDR3 has 13 residues. In DNA form, the CDR3 reads TGTGCCAGTACTGAGGGTACGGACTATGGCTACACCTTC. Translation gives CASTEGTDYGYTF.

The V call is TRBV19, the J call TRBJ2-2; D is possibly TRBD2 (5 bases). This CDR3 comprises 17 residues. With 5 bases removed from V and 4 bases from J, the gap between germline ends came to 20 bases. CDR1 LNHDA and CDR2 SQIVND come from the germline V gene (reference sequence). The CDR3 sequence is CASSAGGSSHATGELFF. In DNA, the CDR3 is TGTGCCAGTAGTGCTGGAGGCAGCAGTCATGCCACCGGGGAGCTGTTTTTT.

This rearrangement joins TRBV5-4 to TRBJ1-1; 9 positions match TRBD1. This CDR3 spans 15 amino acids. Germline trimming cut 4 bases from V and 7 bases from J; bases unmatched to any gene: 11. Germline V lookup: CDR1 SGHNT, CDR2 YYREEE (reference sequence). CDR3 coding DNA: TGTGCCAGCAGCCGTAAACAGGGGGCGCTTTTTGAAGCTTTCTTT. Residues: CASSRKQGALFEAFF.

This chain connects TRBV3-1 (or the pseudogene TRBV3-2) to TRBJ1-2; D is undetermined. With 0 bases removed from V and 5 bases from J, the gap between germline ends came to 4 bases. The CDR3 runs 12 residues. The germline V gene encodes CDR1 LGHDT and CDR2 YNNKEL (reference sequence). The CDR3 DNA follows: TGTGCCAGCAGCCAAGACAGATATGGCTACACCTTC. It encodes CASSQDRYGYTF.

The chain recombines TRBV28 with TRBJ1-1, with D perhaps TRBD1 (5 bases). Trimming cost V 4 bases and J 1 base, with 10 bases left between them. Germline-derived CDR1 and CDR2 are MDHEN and SYDVKM. The length of the CDR3 is 14 residues. The CDR3 DNA reads TGTGCCAGCAGTTCAAACAGGAGGAACACTGAAGCTTTCTTT. This encodes CASSSNRRNTEAFF.

This clone was recorded a few times. The chain combines TRBV6-1 with TRBJ1-5, with unresolved D. V lost 0 bases and J lost 7, with 7 bases in between. Germline V CDR1 and CDR2: MNHNS, SASEGT. CDR3 length: 13 residues. DNA of the CDR3: TGTGCCAGCAGTGAAGCGCTGGGCCAGCCCCAGCATTTT. It translates to CASSEALGQPQHF.

This rearrangement joins TRBV2 to TRBJ2-1; 13 bases line up with TRBD2. V dropped 6 bases and J dropped 9; count of bases not matched to a gene: 11. CDR3 length equals 16 residues. Germline V lookup: CDR1 SNHLY, CDR2 FYNNEI. The CDR3 nucleotides are TGTGCCAGCAGCGACCTCGGACTAGCGGGAGTTCCTGAGCAGTTCTTC. This sequence encodes CASSDLGLAGVPEQFF.

CDR3 sequence reads: CASSYGQGSHEQYF. The CDR3 DNA follows: TGTGCCAGCAGTTACGGGCAGGGGAGCCACGAGCAGTACTTC. The V and J genes are TRBV6-2 or TRBV6-3 and TRBJ2-7, with D tentatively TRBD1 (6 bases). V lost 2 bases, J lost 5 bases, and 13 bases lay in between. Germline V gene data show CDR1 as MNHEY and CDR2 as SVGEGT. The CDR3 runs to 14 residues.

In this sample, this clone turned up once. V usage is TRBV3-1 (or the pseudogene TRBV3-2) and J usage is TRBJ2-5, with TRBD2 as a possible D gene (6 bases). Germline assignment: CDR1 LGHDT and CDR2 YNNKEL (reference sequence). The CDR3 consists of 13 residues. Deletions cut 7 bases from V and 1 base from J, with 10 bases between. The CDR3 nucleotides are TGTGCCAGCACCAGGGACTTCCAAGAGACCCAGTACTTC. It codes for CASTRDFQETQYF.

The table lists this clone with a few counts. This rearrangement joins TRBV7-3 to TRBJ2-6; D unresolved. V dropped 1 base and J dropped 1 base, with 20 bases sitting between them. CDR3 length equals 20 residues. Germline V CDR1 and CDR2: SGHTA, FQGTGA. The CDR3 region is CASSLIPSAERLSGANVLTF. CDR3 nucleotide sequence: TGTGCCAGCAGCTTAATACCGTCCGCGGAGCGCCTGTCTGGGGCCAACGTCCTGACTTTC. Full variable domain (remainder filled in from reference TRBV7-3 and TRBJ2-6): GAGVSQTPSNKVTEKGKYVELRCDPISGHTALYWYRQSLGQGPEFLIYFQGTGAADDSGLPNDRFFAVRPEGSVSTLKIQRTERGDSAVYLCASSLIPSAERLSGANVLTFGAGSRLTVL.

The genes are TRBV19 and TRBJ1-1, with D possibly being TRBD1 (6 bases). V dropped 3 bases and J dropped 5 bases, with 10 bases sitting between them. The germline gives CDR1 LNHDA, CDR2 SQIVND (reference sequence). This CDR3 comprises 13 residues. CDR3 DNA sequence: TGTGCCAGTAGTATTCACAGGGATACTGAAGCTTTCTTT. Translating gives CASSIHRDTEAFF.

The chain links TRBV29-1 to TRBJ2-3; 7 nucleotides line up with TRBD2. Germline V gene data show CDR1 as SQVTM and CDR2 as ANQGSEA. CDR3 length: 18 residues. The ends lost 2 bases at V and 2 bases at J; junction bases unmatched: 16. The chain's CDR3 is CSVESLGTSALATDTQYF. The CDR3 nucleotides are TGCAGCGTTGAAAGCTTGGGAACTAGCGCCTTAGCCACAGATACGCAGTATTTT.